These 9 T cell receptor beta chains were all obtained from the same sample, sequenced in a study of Ad26.COV2.S vaccination and SARS-CoV-2 variants. As to treatment: some 20 received Ad26.COV2.S at low or high dose, single or two shots; several received placebo; per-sample allocation not given. Samples were taken on day 63 after the first vaccine or placebo injection. The protocol was immunoSEQ multiplex PCR, while the TCRdb copy is restricted to in-frame clones and leaves out a portion. The table shows about 400,000 clones, with 89% occurring only once. The sequenced sample was peripheral blood, obtained in a trial of Ad26.COV2.S vaccine versus placebo. These receptors came from a person aged 18-65 years who received the Ad26.COV2.S COVID-19 vaccine or a placebo.

This chain joins TRBV30 and TRBJ2-3, with D tentatively TRBD2 (6 bases). Germline CDR1 and CDR2: GTSNPN and SVGIG (reference sequence). This CDR3 is 15 amino acids long. The V and J ends lost 2 bases and 0 bases respectively, with 12 bases between them. CDR3 sequence: CAWSIGGTSTDTQYF. The DNA for the CDR3 is TGTGCCTGGAGTATCGGCGGGACTAGCACAGATACGCAGTATTTT.

The chain joins TRBV2 to TRBJ2-5; 10 bases fit TRBD2. V was clipped by 9 bases and J by 4 bases; unmatched bases: 8. The CDR3 covers 14 residues. In germline, CDR1 is SNHLY, CDR2 FYNNEI. The CDR3 DNA is TGTGCCAGTCTAGCGGGAGTTTATGGAGAGACCCAGTACTTC. As protein: CASLAGVYGETQYF.

This chain joins TRBV27 and TRBJ2-7; 11 bases align to TRBD2. This CDR3 is 17 amino acids long. In germline, CDR1 is MNHEY, CDR2 SMNVEV (reference sequence). V lost 4 bases, J lost 0 bases, and 8 bases stayed unmatched. The CDR3 reads CASSSNSGRVLSYEQYF. In DNA form, the CDR3 reads TGTGCCAGCAGTTCGAATAGCGGGAGGGTTCTCTCCTACGAGCAGTACTTC.

The rearrangement uses TRBV7-2 and TRBJ2-3, with D possibly TRBD2 on 6 matching bases. Trimming left V 5 bases short and J 4 bases short, with 13 bases between. The CDR3 runs 14 residues. From germline, CDR1 is SGHTA and CDR2 FQGNSA. DNA of the CDR3: TGTGCCAGCAGCCCCGGGACTTTCCCAGATACGCAGTATTTT. Its translation: CASSPGTFPDTQYF.

The rearrangement uses TRBV7-8 and TRBJ2-7, with 8 bases matching TRBD2. V lost 2 bases and J lost 2; bases outside the gene matches: 2. CDR1 and CDR2 from the germline V gene are SGHVS and FQNEAQ. This CDR3 is built from 14 residues. The CDR3 DNA reads as TGTGCCAGCAGCTTACCGGGAGGGCCCTACGAGCAGTACTTC. Translating it yields CASSLPGGPYEQYF.

The chain links TRBV3-1 (or the pseudogene TRBV3-2) to TRBJ2-5, with a tentative D call TRBD2 (6 bases). Germline V lookup: CDR1 LGHDT, CDR2 YNNKEL (reference sequence). The length of the CDR3 is 13 residues. Trimming cost V 7 bases and J 2 bases, with 11 bases left between them. The CDR3 coding sequence is TGTGCCAGCAAAATCGGGGGACAAGAGACCCAGTACTTC. Amino acids: CASKIGGQETQYF.

The chain recombines TRBV30 with TRBJ2-7; the D call may be TRBD1 or TRBD2 (5 bases each). CDR3 length equals 12 residues. From germline, CDR1 is GTSNPN and CDR2 SVGIG (reference sequence). V lost 0 bases, J lost 10 bases, and 13 bases lay in between. The CDR3 nucleotides read TGTGCCTGGAGTGTAGGGGCTGGGGACCAGTACTTC. It is translated as CAWSVGAGDQYF.

The chain combines TRBV5-1 with TRBJ2-2; tentative D call: TRBD2 (6 bases). The CDR3 has 16 residues. Germline CDR1 is SGHRS and CDR2 is YFSETQ. The V end was cut by 4 bases, the J end by 5 bases, with 18 bases between. CDR3 sequence (DNA): TGCGCCAGCAGCGGGTCTAGCGCCCGAACAACCGGGGAGCTGTTTTTT. Translation: CASSGSSARTTGELFF.

The rearrangement links TRBV7-3 to TRBJ2-5; 8 bases line up with TRBD1. V was pared by 2 bases and J by 4 bases, with 6 bases of the junction left unmatched. Germline V CDR1 and CDR2: SGHTA, FQGTGA. This CDR3 region has 15 residues. The CDR3 sequence is CASSLAGTGVETQYF. DNA of the CDR3: TGTGCCAGCAGCTTAGCGGGGACAGGTGTAGAGACCCAGTACTTC. Supplemented by reference TRBV7-3 and TRBJ2-5, the full variable domain reads GAGVSQTPSNKVTEKGKYVELRCDPISGHTALYWYRQSLGQGPEFLIYFQGTGAADDSGLPNDRFFAVRPEGSVSTLKIQRTERGDSAVYLCASSLAGTGVETQYFGPGTRLLVL.